These 30 T cell receptor beta chains were all obtained from the same sample, sequenced in a study of regulatory T cells in long-lasting Graves disease. The time point denotes: newly diagnosed GD, antithyroid drugs for less than 3 months. PBMCs provided the RNA from which the TCR library was made. Libraries of TCR beta came from iRepertoire HTBI primers plus Arm-PCR of CDR3 regions. TCRdb processed the multiplex PCR reads anew with MiXCR; each CDR3 protein has one entry. The top ten clones hold around 25% of a sample with some 560,000 distinct CDR3 sequences, 15% to 20% of them seen once. These data were also filed under a second study, of T cells in Graves' hyperthyroidism and ophthalmopathy.

The sequencing used peripheral blood mononuclear cells (PBMCs), collected at new diagnosis, from a patient treated with antithyroid drugs. The origin of the receptors is a woman aged 35-60 years with Graves disease.

The CDR3 DNA is TGTGCCAGCAGCTTGGCGGGAAACTCCTACAATGAGCAGTTCTTC. Amino acids: CASSLAGNSYNEQFF. V is TRBV5-6 and J is TRBJ2-1; possible D gene TRBD2, 5 bases. This CDR3 has 15 residues. V dropped 0 bases and J dropped 0 bases, with 7 bases sitting between them. Germline V CDR1 and CDR2: SGHDT, YYEEEE. The whole variable domain, remainder taken from reference TRBV5-6 and TRBJ2-1, is DAGVTQSPTHLIKTRGQQVTLRCSPKSGHDTVSWYQQALGQGPQFIFQYYEEEERQRGNFPDRFSGHQFPNYSSELNVNALLLGDSALYLCASSLAGNSYNEQFFGPGTRLTVL.

This clonotype has a handful of counts. The gene calls are TRBV12-3 or TRBV12-4 and TRBJ2-2; TRBD1 agrees at 7 bases. This CDR3 has 13 residues. After removal of 6 bases from V and 7 bases from J, the junction contained 5 bases not matched to a gene. In nucleotides, the CDR3 is TGTGCCAGCAGCCCCGGACAGGTCGGGGAGCTGTTTTTT. Residues: CASSPGQVGELFF.

This clonotype occurred many times. The chain recombines TRBV28 with TRBJ2-1; 13 bases match TRBD2. Germline V gene sequence: CDR1 MDHEN, CDR2 SYDVKM. The CDR3 spans 17 residues. Trimming took 5 bases from V and 7 from J; bases not matched to a gene: 11. As DNA, the CDR3 is TGTGCCAGCAGTGTTACCAGACTAGCGGGGGGTTTGAATGAGCAGTTCTTC. Encoded protein: CASSVTRLAGGLNEQFF.

This clonotype was seen many times. The gene calls are TRBV20-1 and TRBJ1-1, with a tentative D call TRBD1 (6 bases). V was cut by 0 bases and J by 3 bases, with 17 bases left in between. The V gene's germline CDR1 is DFQATT and CDR2 SNEGSKA (reference sequence). The CDR3 length is 16 residues. CDR3 bases: TGCAGTGCTAGAGATCGAATCGGGGGCAGGGACACTGAAGCTTTCTTT. As protein: CSARDRIGGRDTEAFF.

V and J are TRBV20-1 and TRBJ1-6, with TRBD1 identical over 10 bases. The CDR3 is 14 residues long. Germline loops: CDR1 DFQATT, CDR2 SNEGSKA (reference sequence). The ends lost 0 bases at V and 11 bases at J; junction bases unmatched: 4. CDR3: CSARDPTGGAPLHF. For the CDR3, the DNA is TGCAGTGCTAGAGATCCGACAGGGGGCGCACCCCTCCACTTT.

This clonotype was picked up many times. The chain employs TRBV12-3 or TRBV12-4 and TRBJ1-5, with D perhaps TRBD1 (5 bases). The V and J ends lost 3 bases and 4 bases respectively, with 10 bases between them. The CDR3 covers 14 residues. The CDR3 nucleotides read TGTGCCAGCAGTTTGGGGGGATTAAATCAGCCCCAGCATTTT. It is translated as CASSLGGLNQPQHF.

With regard to this clonotype: A much more abundant neighbour one base away suggests this may be a read error. This chain links TRBV20-1 with TRBJ2-2; D not resolved. Germline V CDR1 and CDR2: DFQATT, SNEGSKA (reference sequence). The CDR3 loop spans 12 amino acids. Trimming took off 3 bases at V and 10 bases at J, with 12 bases between the two ends. The CDR3 region is CSASSPTEELFF. DNA for the CDR3: TGCAGTGCTAGTTCTCCAACTGAGGAGCTGTTTTTT.

This clonotype was detected ten times or more. The rearrangement joins TRBV12-3 or TRBV12-4 to TRBJ1-5; D is uncertain. The ends were cut back, 6 bases at V and 2 bases at J, with 14 bases in the middle. This CDR3 contains 15 residues. CDR3 coding DNA: TGTGCCAGCAGAAACGAGGGTACGGGCAATCAGCCCCAGCATTTT. Translation gives CASRNEGTGNQPQHF.

V and J are TRBV10-3 and TRBJ1-1; D is unclear. The germline V and J ends were trimmed by 3 bases and 1 base, with 6 bases remaining between them. The CDR3 extends over 13 amino acids. CDR1 and CDR2 from the germline V gene are ENHRY and SYGVKD. The CDR3 region is CAISERGNTEAFF. The CDR3 DNA sequence: TGTGCCATCAGTGAAAGAGGGAACACTGAAGCTTTCTTT.

The rearrangement joins TRBV2 to TRBJ2-2; D remains ambiguous. Germline loops: CDR1 SNHLY, CDR2 FYNNEI. The CDR3 is 14 residues long. Trimming removed 8 bases at V and 2 bases at J, with 12 bases between. The CDR3 protein is CASLKDANTGELFF. The CDR3 DNA reads TGTGCCAGCCTTAAGGACGCCAACACCGGGGAGCTGTTTTTT.

This clonotype occurred a few times. The chain joins TRBV6-1 to TRBJ1-2, with 7 bases matching TRBD1. V dropped 7 bases and J dropped 4; count of bases not matched to a gene: 12. This CDR3 region has 15 residues. The germline V gene encodes CDR1 MNHNS and CDR2 SASEGT. The CDR3 bases are TGTGCCAGCATTGGGGCTGACAGGGCGACCTATGGCTACACCTTC. Its translation is CASIGADRATYGYTF.

J is TRBJ2-7 and V is TRBV12-5; the match to TRBD1 covers 7 bases. Per the germline V gene, CDR1 is LGHNT and CDR2 is FRNRAP. The CDR3 loop spans 15 amino acids. The trim removed 0 bases at V and 2 bases at J, leaving 4 bases unmatched. The CDR3 DNA follows: TGTGCTAGTGGTTTGGTATTAGGGGGCCCCTACGAGCAGTACTTC. Translation gives CASGLVLGGPYEQYF.

This clonotype was recorded at least ten times. This chain uses TRBV15 with TRBJ1-1; tentatively, D is TRBD1 (5 bases). The CDR3 covers 15 residues. Germline CDR1 LNHNV, CDR2 YYDKDF (reference sequence). Trimming cost V 0 bases and J 4 bases, with 12 bases left between them. The CDR3 loop is CATSRDQGGSTEAFF. CDR3 nucleotides: TGTGCCACCAGCAGAGATCAGGGAGGGAGCACTGAAGCTTTCTTT.

This clonotype occurred many times. The rearrangement links TRBV18 to TRBJ1-1; D is ambiguous. The CDR3 has 14 amino acids. The germline CDR1 and CDR2 sequences are KGHSH and LQKENI. Trimming removed 3 bases from V and 2 bases from J, with 10 bases in between. CDR3 amino acids: CASSPIAANTEAFF. CDR3 sequence (DNA): TGTGCCAGCTCACCCATTGCCGCTAACACTGAAGCTTTCTTT.

This clonotype occurred a few times. The V and J genes are TRBV7-9 and TRBJ2-7; D is unresolved. The CDR3 consists of 12 residues. V gave up 7 bases and J gave up 6 bases, with 13 bases separating them. Germline lookup yields CDR1 SEHNR and CDR2 FQNEAQ (reference sequence). CDR3: CASTPASPEQYF. CDR3 nucleotide sequence: TGTGCCAGCACCCCGGCATCCCCCGAGCAGTACTTC.

Concerning this clonotype itself: The junction departs from the called germline gene at one end, perhaps through a read error. V usage is TRBV4-1 and J usage is TRBJ1-1; D is possibly TRBD1 (5 bases). CDR1 and CDR2 (germline): MGHRA, YSYEKL. The CDR3 loop spans 11 amino acids. This chain's CDR3 is CASSQDGGSFF. CDR3 in DNA: TGTGCCAGCAGCCAAGATGGGGGGTCTTTCTTT.

The chain links TRBV28 to TRBJ1-5, with D possibly matching TRBD1 (5 bases). The CDR3 runs to 14 residues. The V end lost 7 bases, the J end lost 6 bases, and 16 bases lay between the germline ends. CDR1 is MDHEN, CDR2 SYDVKM, per germline. For the CDR3, the DNA is TGTGCCAGCAATAAATCGGGGGGGACTCAGCCCCAGCATTTT. Translating gives CASNKSGGTQPQHF.

The chain combines TRBV7-9 with TRBJ1-2, with D perhaps matching TRBD1 (6 bases). From germline, CDR1 is SEHNR and CDR2 FQNEAQ (reference sequence). The CDR3 has 16 amino acids. The V gene lost 1 base and the J gene lost 3 bases, with 15 bases spanning the gap. CDR3 in amino acids: CASSLVGTGTYYGYTF. CDR3 in DNA: TGTGCCAGCAGCTTAGTGGGCACCGGGACATACTATGGCTACACCTTC.

A note on this clonotype: This is likely a read error, given that the CDR3 carries no conserved phenylalanine or tryptophan at its end. This rearrangement joins TRBV7-3 to TRBJ2-2, with D perhaps matching TRBD1 (6 bases). Trimming removed 2 bases from V and 0 bases from J, with 10 bases in between. The germline gives CDR1 SGHTA, CDR2 FQGTGA. The length of the CDR3 is 16 residues. For the CDR3, the DNA is TGTGCCAGCAGCTTACTGGGGGCGGCGAACACCGGGGAGCTGTTTTAT. Residues: CASSLLGAANTGELFY.

The rearrangement joins TRBV20-1 to TRBJ2-5, with a tentative D call TRBD2 (5 bases). CDR1 is DFQATT, CDR2 SNEGSKA, per germline (reference sequence). V shed 6 bases and J shed 2 bases, with 13 bases lying between them. This CDR3 contains 13 residues. The CDR3 DNA sequence: TGCAGTGCCGATCCGGGGTTGCAAGAGACCCAGTACTTC. This translates into CSADPGLQETQYF.

This clonotype was observed a few times. The junction differs from germline at one of its ends, possibly a read error. This chain connects TRBV20-1 to TRBJ2-3, with a weak D call TRBD2 (7 bases). The DNA end is a closer match to TRBJ2-5, so the J assignment may be wrong. The germline gives CDR1 DFQATT, CDR2 SNEGSKA (reference sequence). The CDR3 length is 14 residues. The CDR3 sequence: CSATKAGAQGTQYF. The CDR3 coding sequence is TGCAGTGCTACGAAGGCGGGGGCTCAAGGGACCCAGTACTTC.

This clonotype was counted ten times or more. The CDR3 here is CASSPLRQVNTEAFF. In nucleotides, the CDR3 is TGTGCCAGCAGTCCCCTAAGACAGGTTAACACTGAAGCTTTCTTT. The genes are TRBV6-1 and TRBJ1-1; D might be TRBD1 (6 bases). CDR3 length equals 15 residues. CDR1 is MNHNS, CDR2 SASEGT, per germline. V was cut by 5 bases and J by 2 bases, with 15 bases left in between.

This clonotype has a count of ten or more. The rearrangement uses TRBV3-1 and TRBJ1-1; D unresolved. Germline V gene sequence: CDR1 LGHDT, CDR2 YNNKEL (reference sequence). The CDR3 sequence is 16 residues long. Trimming removed 0 bases from V and 1 base from J, with 12 bases in between. CDR3: CASSQEGGLRNTEAFF. The CDR3 nucleotides read TGTGCCAGCAGCCAAGAAGGCGGTCTGAGGAACACTGAAGCTTTCTTT.

This clonotype was picked up many times. The chain couples TRBV3-1 to TRBJ1-5; 7 nucleotides line up with TRBD1. Germline lookup yields CDR1 LGHDT and CDR2 YNNKEL (reference sequence). The CDR3 contains 12 residues. J gave up 5 bases and V 7 bases, and 2 bases lay outside the gene matches. CDR3 loop: CASNQGDQPQHF. In DNA, the CDR3 is TGTGCCAGCAACCAGGGGGATCAGCCCCAGCATTTT.

V usage is TRBV6-1 and J usage is TRBJ2-3, with D maybe TRBD2 (5 bases). Per the germline V gene, CDR1 is MNHNS and CDR2 is SASEGT. The CDR3 has 14 amino acids. V gave up 4 bases and J gave up 3 bases, with 11 bases separating them. CDR3 residues: CASSAVVATDTQYF. In DNA form, the CDR3 reads TGTGCCAGCAGTGCGGTCGTAGCGACAGATACGCAGTATTTT.

This clonotype was observed at least ten times. This chain links TRBV7-9 with TRBJ1-5, with TRBD1 identical over 7 bases. The CDR3 has 15 amino acids. Losses at the gene ends were 5 bases for V and 7 bases for J; bases not matched to a gene: 11. Per the germline V gene, CDR1 is SEHNR and CDR2 is FQNEAQ (reference sequence). For the CDR3, the DNA is TGTGCCAGCAGCCGAACTAAGGGGGCAGGCCAGCCCCAGCATTTT. This codes for CASSRTKGAGQPQHF. The full variable domain, in which reference TRBV7-9 and TRBJ1-5 provide the parts outside the CDR3, is DTGVSQNPRHKITKRGQNVTFRCDPISEHNRLYWYRQTLGQGPEFLTYFQNEAQLEKSRLLSDRFSAERPKGSFSTLEIQRTEQGDSAMYLCASSRTKGAGQPQHFGDGTRLSIL.

The gene calls are TRBV28 and TRBJ1-5; D gene unclear. The CDR3 is 12 residues long. The V end was cut by 2 bases, the J end by 9 bases, with 8 bases between. Germline V gene data show CDR1 as MDHEN and CDR2 as SYDVKM. Here the CDR3 reads CASSLKLGPQHF. DNA of the CDR3: TGTGCCAGCAGTTTAAAGCTGGGGCCCCAGCATTTT.

To note about this clonotype: One base separates it from a far larger clone, so it is likely a read error. The chain couples TRBV20-1 to TRBJ2-5, with D uncertain. CDR1 DFQATT and CDR2 SNEGSKA come from the germline V gene (reference sequence). The CDR3 length is 15 residues. The CDR3 DNA sequence: TGCAGTGCTAGAGCCAACACGGGTTCCTACAATGAGCAGTCCTTC. It is translated as CSARANTGSYNEQSF.

The CDR3 region has the DNA TGTGCCAGTAGTATCCCGTCGGGTAATCAGCCCCAGCATTTT. Its protein product is CASSIPSGNQPQHF. This chain links TRBV19 with TRBJ1-5; D is uncertain. The CDR3 spans 14 residues. Germline assignment: CDR1 LNHDA and CDR2 SQIVND (reference sequence). V was trimmed by 3 bases and J by 4 bases, leaving 10 bases between them.

Concerning this clonotype itself: Germline is not matched at one junction end, which may reflect a read error. The rearrangement uses TRBV24-1 and TRBJ2-2; TRBD2 matches at 11 bases. The CDR3 loop spans 17 amino acids. Germline V gene sequence: CDR1 KGHDR, CDR2 SFDVKD. CDR3 loop: CPTSDRGTSGNTGELFF. The DNA of the CDR3 is TGTCCCACCAGTGATCGTGGGACTAGCGGAAACACCGGGGAGCTGTTTTTT.